The rows below give T cell receptor beta chains drawn from one sample of a study of T cell repertoires in cytomegalovirus infection. TCRdb itself ran the reads through MiXCR, one entry per CDR3 protein. The data contain hundreds of thousands of distinct CDR3 sequences, approximately 31% of them singletons. Their recognized antigens are unknown. The sample consisted of cultured CD8+ T cells from PBMCs, taken from culture after CMV antigen stimulation. The origin of the receptors is a human donor in good health (CMV status not recorded). Some clones in this sample may be carry-over from other donors' samples. Both conserved end residues are part of each CDR3. The D gene is left open where the match is weak. Size tells how often a clone was seen (once, few, many) or the class of an expanded clone, and some rows leave it out.

abundance	v_gene	j_gene	d_gene	CDR3nt	CDR3aa
.	TRBV6-5	TRBJ2-7	.	TGTGCCAGCAGCGGGGGGCCCCTCTACGAGCAGTACTTC	CASSGGPLYEQYF
.	TRBV6-5	TRBJ1-1	.	TGTGCCACCCTACAGGGAACGACGACTGAAGCTTTCTTT	CATLQGTTTEAFF
many	TRBV7-6	TRBJ2-3	TRBD1	TGTGCCAGCAGCATTGGGACAGGAAGGGGAGATACGCAGTATTTT	CASSIGTGRGDTQYF
.	TRBV12-5	TRBJ1-4	TRBD1	TGTGCTAGTGGTACCACGGGACAGGGGGCCGATGGAGAAAAACTGTTTTTT	CASGTTGQGADGEKLFF
.	TRBV6-2/TRBV6-3	TRBJ2-1	.	TGTGCCAGCAGTTACTCGAGGGGGGCAAATGAGCAGTTCTTC	CASSYSRGANEQFF
.	TRBV12-3/TRBV12-4	TRBJ2-1	TRBD2	TGTGCCAGCGGGGGAGGGGTCGACAATGAGCAGTTCTTC	CASGGGVDNEQFF
.	TRBV6-8	TRBJ2-1	.	TGTGCCAGCAGTTACAGGTCTTCAACCCCTACCTTC	CASSYRSSTPTF
.	TRBV6-1	TRBJ2-2	.	TGTGCCACCCTGCGGACCGGGGAGCTGTTTTTT	CATLRTGELFF
few	TRBV2	TRBJ2-7	.	TGTGCCAGCACTGGCTACGAGCAGTACTTC	CASTGYEQYF
few	TRBV9	TRBJ2-1	TRBD2	TGTGCCAGCAGCGACAGACTAGCTGACTACAATGAGCAGTTCTTC	CASSDRLADYNEQFF
.	TRBV2	TRBJ1-3	.	TGTGCCAGCAGTGAATCCCACAGGAGCCTTGGAAACACCATATATTTT	CASSESHRSLGNTIYF
few	TRBV9	TRBJ1-1	.	TGTGCCAGCAGCGTAGAGAGGCACCCTGAACGCGCTGAAGCTTTCTTT	CASSVERHPERAEAFF
.	TRBV7-6	TRBJ1-5	TRBD1	TGTGCCAGCAGCCGTACAGGGGAGGGACAGCCCCAGCATTTT	CASSRTGEGQPQHF
.	TRBV7-2	TRBJ2-5	.	TGTGCCAGCAGCACCGACAGGCTGCAAGAGACCCAGTACTTC	CASSTDRLQETQYF
many	TRBV9	TRBJ2-3	TRBD2	TGTGCCAGCAGCTCGGGACTAGGAGAAACAGATACGCAGTATTTT	CASSSGLGETDTQYF
few	TRBV7-6	TRBJ2-5	TRBD1	TGTGCCAGCAGCTTAGAGGGACAGGCCTATGGGGAGACCCAGTACTTC	CASSLEGQAYGETQYF
few	TRBV7-6	TRBJ1-1	.	TGTGCCAGCAGCTTAGGACCTGAAGGGAACACTGAAGCTTTCTTT	CASSLGPEGNTEAFF
many	TRBV7-9	TRBJ2-2	TRBD2	TGTGCCAGCAGCTCTACTAGCGGGGGGAACACCGGGGAGCTGTTTTTT	CASSSTSGGNTGELFF
.	TRBV2	TRBJ2-3	.	TGTGCCAGCAGCGACATGGTACACACAGATACGCAGTATTTT	CASSDMVHTDTQYF
.	TRBV5-1	TRBJ1-1	.	TGCGCCAGCAGTCAGCAGGGGCCGATGGTTGACACTGAAGCTTTCTTT	CASSQQGPMVDTEAFF
.	TRBV11-1	TRBJ2-5	TRBD1	TGTGCCAGCAGCTCTTGGACAGGGGGCCAAGAGACCCAGTACTTC	CASSSWTGGQETQYF
many	TRBV6-5	TRBJ2-2	.	TGTGCCAGCAGTTACTCGGGGAACACCGGGGAGCTGTTTTTT	CASSYSGNTGELFF
.	TRBV19	TRBJ1-5	.	TGTGCCAGTAGTATCGGCCCCCGGGTGGGTAGCAATCAGCCCCAGCATTTT	CASSIGPRVGSNQPQHF
.	TRBV20-1	TRBJ1-5	.	TGCAGTGCTAGAATGATGGGCAATCAGCCCCAGCATTTT	CSARMMGNQPQHF